The 31 T cell receptor beta chains given below trace back to one sample, sequenced in a study of cytomegalovirus exposure and HLA in healthy donors. Primers included in the PCR were 60 Vbeta and 13 Jbeta primers. Clones were sequenced by immunoSEQ multiplex PCR, and TCRdb holds only the in-frame ones, with some missing. This sample yields some 150,000 clones, of which roughly 80% are seen a single time; about 0.76% belongs to the top ten. The specimen sequenced was PBMCs. The receptor source for this set is a woman aged 18-29 years in good health and CMV-seronegative.

There are a few counts of this clone. V gene TRBV7-8 combines with J gene TRBJ2-7, with D maybe TRBD2 (6 bases). From germline, CDR1 is SGHVS and CDR2 FQNEAQ. V was clipped by 5 bases and J by 2 bases, with 10 bases between them. The CDR3 consists of 13 residues. CDR3 bases: TGTGCCAGCAGCCTGGGGGGTCCCTACGAGCAGTACTTC. Its translation: CASSLGGPYEQYF.

The J gene is TRBJ1-4, the V gene TRBV28; D unresolved. The CDR3 totals 13 residues. The V gene lost 7 bases and the J gene lost 5 bases, with 11 bases spanning the gap. Per the germline V gene, CDR1 is MDHEN and CDR2 is SYDVKM. The CDR3 spells CASTETINEKLFF. CDR3 sequence (DNA): TGTGCCAGCACAGAGACAATAAATGAAAAACTGTTTTTT.

The chain combines TRBV28 with TRBJ2-7; 9 bases match TRBD1. The trim removed 6 bases at V and 1 base at J, leaving 4 bases unmatched. The CDR3 extends over 14 amino acids. Per germline, CDR1 MDHEN and CDR2 SYDVKM. CDR3 nucleotide sequence: TGTGCCAGCAGAGGGACAGGGACTTCCTACGAGCAGTACTTC. It yields the protein CASRGTGTSYEQYF.

The chain has TRBV11-3 and TRBJ2-2, with 7 nucleotides matching TRBD1. Germline V lookup: CDR1 SGHNT, CDR2 YENEEA. The J segment lost 7 bases and the V segment lost 1 base, leaving 6 bases of the junction unmatched. This CDR3 has 15 residues. CDR3 bases: TGTGCCAGCAGCTTAGCGACAGGGAGAGGCGGGGAGCTGTTTTTT. Translating gives CASSLATGRGGELFF.

The genes are TRBV27 and TRBJ2-7, with a possible D match to TRBD1 (5 bases). V lost 8 bases and J 2 bases, leaving 22 bases between the germline ends. The V gene's germline CDR1 is MNHEY and CDR2 SMNVEV (reference sequence). The length of the CDR3 is 16 residues. The DNA of the CDR3 is TGTGCCAGCCAGCCCGTTCTGGACACGGAACCCTACGAGCAGTACTTC. This codes for CASQPVLDTEPYEQYF.

This chain connects TRBV28 to TRBJ1-2; D not resolved. The CDR3 loop spans 12 amino acids. The V end lost 4 bases, the J end lost 0 bases, and 3 bases lay between the germline ends. Germline assignment: CDR1 MDHEN and CDR2 SYDVKM. CDR3 nucleotide sequence: TGTGCCAGCAGTTCCTCTAACTATGGCTACACCTTC. This encodes CASSSSNYGYTF.

CDR3 sequence: CASSEALDLAVSYNEQFF. The CDR3 region has the DNA TGTGCCAGCAGTGAAGCCCTAGACCTAGCGGTTTCCTACAATGAGCAGTTCTTC. The V call is TRBV2, the J call TRBJ2-1, with TRBD2 matching over 7 bases. Looked up from germline, CDR1 is SNHLY and CDR2 is FYNNEI. V gave up 0 bases and J gave up 1 base; unmatched junction bases: 9. CDR3 length equals 18 residues.

This clone was recorded once. The rearrangement links TRBV29-1 to TRBJ2-2; TRBD2 is a possible D gene (5 bases). This CDR3 region has 13 residues. From germline, CDR1 is SQVTM and CDR2 ANQGSEA. The ends were cut back, 6 bases at V and 5 bases at J, with 13 bases in the middle. The CDR3 DNA is TGCAGCGTCAGGCCAAGACTAACCGGGGAGCTGTTTTTT. This translates into CSVRPRLTGELFF.

This chain uses TRBV19 with TRBJ2-7, with 10 bases that match TRBD2. Germline V gene sequence: CDR1 LNHDA, CDR2 SQIVND (reference sequence). V lost 1 base and J lost 5; bases outside the gene matches: 5. The length of the CDR3 is 15 residues. In DNA form, the CDR3 reads TGTGCCAGTAGTATAGGGGCTAGCGGGAGCCACGAGCAGTACTTC. Residues: CASSIGASGSHEQYF.

The J gene is TRBJ2-1, the V gene TRBV19; no clear D gene. The CDR3 consists of 13 residues. Germline values: CDR1 LNHDA, CDR2 SQIVND (reference sequence). Trimming took 7 bases from V and 6 from J, leaving 13 bases between them. The CDR3 DNA is TGTGCCAGTAAAAGTGAGGCCAGCAATGAGCAGTTCTTC. This sequence encodes CASKSEASNEQFF.

The chain employs TRBV9 and TRBJ1-1; 7 bases are a match to TRBD1. The V and J ends lost 2 bases and 1 base, in that order; junction bases with no gene match: 2. The CDR3 contains 14 residues. Germline-derived CDR1 and CDR2 are SGDLS and YYNGEE. This chain's CDR3 is CASSVWTGNTEAFF. In DNA form, the CDR3 reads TGTGCCAGCAGCGTTTGGACAGGGAACACTGAAGCTTTCTTT.

The J gene is TRBJ2-1, the V gene TRBV2, with TRBD2 matching 9 bases. The J segment lost 8 bases and the V segment lost 4 bases, leaving 3 bases of the junction unmatched. The CDR3 consists of 13 residues. Germline V gives CDR1 SNHLY, CDR2 FYNNEI. CDR3 amino acids: CASSGVAGDEQFF. CDR3 nucleotide sequence: TGTGCCAGCAGTGGGGTAGCGGGGGATGAGCAGTTCTTC. The whole variable domain, remainder taken from reference TRBV2 and TRBJ2-1, is EPEVTQTPSHQVTQMGQEVILRCVPISNHLYFYWYRQILGQKVEFLVSFYNNEISEKSEIFDDQFSVERPDGSNFTLKIRSTKLEDSAMYFCASSGVAGDEQFFGPGTRLTVL.

The chain links TRBV11-2 to TRBJ2-7; the D gene is possibly TRBD1 (5 bases). The V gene lost 1 base and the J gene lost 3 bases, with 16 bases spanning the gap. CDR1 and CDR2 from the germline V gene are SGHAT and FQNNGV. The CDR3 is 16 residues long. The CDR3, as DNA: TGTGCCAGCAGCTTAGGGCAGGGCGAGTATAGCTACGAGCAGTACTTC. Protein: CASSLGQGEYSYEQYF.

The chain links TRBV19 to TRBJ2-1; D might be TRBD1 (6 bases). Germline CDR1 and CDR2: LNHDA and SQIVND (reference sequence). Trimming removed 6 bases from V and 1 base from J, with 13 bases in between. This CDR3 is built from 15 residues. In DNA, the CDR3 is TGTGCCAGTAGCCAGGGGTTCGGATCCTACAATGAGCAGTTCTTC. As protein: CASSQGFGSYNEQFF.

The DNA for the CDR3 is TGCGCCAGCAGCCAAGGGGAGGCAGATACGCAGTATTTT. This codes for CASSQGEADTQYF. The chain recombines TRBV4-3 with TRBJ2-3; TRBD2 might be the D (6 bases). The ends were cut back, 1 base at V and 4 bases at J, with 6 bases in the middle. CDR1 is LGHNA and CDR2 is YSLEER in the germline V gene. The CDR3 runs 13 residues.

The chain employs TRBV14 and TRBJ2-1, with D possibly being TRBD2 (5 bases). Per germline, CDR1 SGHDN and CDR2 FVKESK. V was trimmed by 2 bases and J by 6 bases, leaving 11 bases between them. The CDR3 is made up of 14 amino acids. The CDR3 spells CASSQLLDSNEQFF. The CDR3, as DNA: TGTGCCAGCAGCCAACTACTAGATTCCAATGAGCAGTTCTTC.

The genes are TRBV19 and TRBJ1-1, with 7 bases fitting TRBD1. The CDR3 totals 11 residues. Germline-derived CDR1 and CDR2 are LNHDA and SQIVND (reference sequence). Trimming at V came to 7 bases and at J to 4 bases, leaving 0 bases not matched to a gene. CDR3: CASNRGTEAFF. The DNA for the CDR3 is TGTGCCAGTAACAGGGGCACTGAAGCTTTCTTT.

The rearrangement uses TRBV5-1 and TRBJ2-7; D call uncertain. Germline CDR1 reads SGHRS; CDR2 reads YFSETQ. The CDR3 is made up of 14 amino acids. Trimming removed 5 bases at V and 6 bases at J, with 18 bases between. The DNA of the CDR3 is TGCGCCAGCAGGTATCTCTTCGGGTTCGGCGAGCAGTACTTC. This translates into CASRYLFGFGEQYF.

This clone has only one observation. V usage is TRBV27 and J usage is TRBJ2-1; TRBD2 matches at 10 bases. V shed 0 bases, J shed 4 bases, and the junction held 3 bases outside the gene matches. Germline V gene data show CDR1 as MNHEY and CDR2 as SMNVEV (reference sequence). This CDR3 contains 16 residues. CDR3 loop: CASSLSLAGAYNEQFF. In nucleotides, the CDR3 is TGTGCCAGCAGTTTATCCCTAGCGGGAGCTTACAATGAGCAGTTCTTC.

This clone was detected a few times. This chain uses TRBV4-3 with TRBJ2-7; 8 bases align to TRBD2. Unmatched junction bases numbered 11, after V lost 1 base and J lost 3 bases. Germline CDR1 reads LGHNA; CDR2 reads YSLEER. The CDR3 is 17 amino acids. Here the CDR3 reads CASSQGPAGVSGYEQYF. CDR3 DNA sequence: TGCGCCAGCAGCCAAGGGCCAGCGGGAGTATCCGGCTACGAGCAGTACTTC.

This rearrangement joins TRBV4-3 to TRBJ2-7; D not resolved. The V gene lost 0 bases and the J gene lost 0 bases, with 6 bases spanning the gap. Germline CDR1 and CDR2: LGHNA and YSLEER. The CDR3 loop spans 14 amino acids. The CDR3 spells CASSQDISSYEQYF. The CDR3 DNA sequence: TGCGCCAGCAGCCAAGATATTAGCTCCTACGAGCAGTACTTC.

V gene TRBV5-6 combines with J gene TRBJ2-7; a possible D gene is TRBD1 (5 bases). Germline values: CDR1 SGHDT, CDR2 YYEEEE. With 2 bases removed from V and 3 bases from J, the gap between germline ends came to 9 bases. CDR3 length: 13 residues. CDR3 sequence (DNA): TGTGCCAGCAGCTTACAGGAGAACTACGAGCAGTACTTC. Residues: CASSLQENYEQYF.

V gene TRBV6-6 combines with J gene TRBJ1-2; perhaps TRBD1 as D (5 bases). CDR1 is MNHNY, CDR2 SVGAGI, per germline (reference sequence). The germline V and J ends were trimmed by 8 bases and 2 bases, with 15 bases remaining between them. This CDR3 has 14 residues. The CDR3 loop reads CASSLGQLNYGYTF. The CDR3 coding sequence is TGTGCCAGCTCCCTGGGGCAGTTAAACTATGGCTACACCTTC.

A few counts support this clone. V is TRBV5-1 and J is TRBJ2-5; unclear D gene. Trimming left V 0 bases short and J 0 bases short, with 12 bases between. The CDR3 has 16 amino acids. Germline CDR1 SGHRS, CDR2 YFSETQ. The CDR3 loop reads CASSLEGASYQETQYF. The CDR3 coding sequence is TGCGCCAGCAGCTTGGAAGGAGCCTCCTACCAAGAGACCCAGTACTTC.

This rearrangement joins TRBV7-2 to TRBJ2-6, with D tentatively TRBD2 (6 bases). Trimming took 3 bases from V and 4 from J, leaving 10 bases between them. The germline gives CDR1 SGHTA, CDR2 FQGNSA. The CDR3 extends over 15 amino acids. The CDR3 nucleotides are TGTGCCAGCAGCTTCGGGGGATCCGGGGCCAACGTCCTGACTTTC. It translates to CASSFGGSGANVLTF.

The chain recombines TRBV19 with TRBJ1-3, with TRBD1 matching 7 bases. The CDR3 covers 17 residues. Germline lookup yields CDR1 LNHDA and CDR2 SQIVND (reference sequence). V lost 3 bases, J lost 0 bases, and 8 bases stayed unmatched. Here the CDR3 DNA reads TGTGCCAGTAGTATCGTACCCGACAGGGCCTCTGGAAACACCATATATTTT. It codes for CASSIVPDRASGNTIYF.

This rearrangement joins TRBV9 to TRBJ1-1; no definite D call. The CDR3 has 13 amino acids. V was clipped by 1 base and J by 1 base, with 5 bases between them. Germline assignment: CDR1 SGDLS and CDR2 YYNGEE. CDR3 region: CASSVQSNTEAFF. CDR3 DNA: TGTGCCAGCAGCGTACAGTCGAACACTGAAGCTTTCTTT. Complete variable domain (other parts from reference TRBV9 and TRBJ1-1): DSGVTQTPKHLITATGQRVTLRCSPRSGDLSVYWYQQSLDQGLQFLIQYYNGEERAKGNILERFSAQQFPDLHSELNLSSLELGDSALYFCASSVQSNTEAFFGQGTRLTVV.

V is TRBV5-8 and J is TRBJ1-1; D not certain. V was cut by 3 bases and J by 4 bases, with 16 bases left in between. CDR1 is SGHTS, CDR2 YDEGEE, per germline. The CDR3 length is 15 residues. Here the CDR3 reads CASSSRSLLSTEAFF. In nucleotides, the CDR3 is TGTGCCAGCAGCTCCCGATCTCTATTGAGCACTGAAGCTTTCTTT.

V and J are TRBV6-5 and TRBJ2-5, with a weak D call TRBD1 (5 bases). Germline CDR1 reads MNHEY; CDR2 reads SVGAGI. V lost 0 bases and J lost 6, with 8 bases in between. CDR3 length equals 13 residues. The CDR3 is CASSYSAGQTQYF. CDR3 in DNA: TGTGCCAGCAGTTACTCAGCAGGGCAGACCCAGTACTTC.

V usage is TRBV5-6 and J usage is TRBJ2-7; the match to TRBD2 covers 7 bases. Germline CDR1 is SGHDT and CDR2 is YYEEEE. V dropped 0 bases and J dropped 6; count of bases not matched to a gene: 9. The CDR3 is 15 amino acids. CDR3 protein: CASSLETAGVREQYF. The CDR3 bases are TGTGCCAGCAGCTTGGAAACGGCGGGAGTCCGCGAGCAGTACTTC.

V gene TRBV20-1 combines with J gene TRBJ2-7; D is ambiguous. Trimming took off 7 bases at V and 3 bases at J, with 10 bases between the two ends. In germline, CDR1 is DFQATT, CDR2 SNEGSKA (reference sequence). The CDR3 consists of 11 residues. CDR3 in DNA: TGCAGTGGGTCAGCGAACTACGAGCAGTACTTC. Its protein is CSGSANYEQYF.